The 16 T cell receptor beta chains given below trace back to one sample, sequenced in a study of cytomegalovirus exposure and HLA in healthy donors. The assay was immunoSEQ multiplex PCR, and TCRdb's table has in-frame clones only and misses some. Found here are fewer than 85,000 clones, around nine tenths of them singletons; the top ten hold about 4.1%. The sample consisted of PBMCs. These receptors came from a young woman in good health and CMV-seropositive.

This clone was seen only a few times. J is TRBJ2-1 and V is TRBV7-2; no clear D. The CDR3 runs to 15 residues. Germline values: CDR1 SGHTA, CDR2 FQGNSA. V was clipped by 1 base and J by 4 bases, with 11 bases between them. The CDR3 DNA reads TGTGCCAGCAGCTTAGATTATGCAGTTTACAATGAGCAGTTCTTC. Residues: CASSLDYAVYNEQFF.

CDR3 nucleotide sequence: TGTGCCAGCAGTTTCGTGGGGAGAACCTACAATGAGCAGTTCTTC. Residues: CASSFVGRTYNEQFF. The chain combines TRBV27 with TRBJ2-1, with D possibly matching TRBD2 (5 bases). This CDR3 spans 15 amino acids. Germline V gene sequence: CDR1 MNHEY, CDR2 SMNVEV (reference sequence). Trimming took off 3 bases at V and 2 bases at J, with 11 bases between the two ends.

V gene TRBV5-4 combines with J gene TRBJ2-7; D perhaps matches TRBD1 (6 bases). The CDR3 runs to 15 residues. Trimming removed 2 bases at V and 2 bases at J, with 14 bases between. Looked up from germline, CDR1 is SGHNT and CDR2 is YYREEE (reference sequence). CDR3 nucleotide sequence: TGTGCCAGCAGCTTAGTTACAGGGCCGACCTACGAGCAGTACTTC. Protein product: CASSLVTGPTYEQYF.

The chain has TRBV4-3 and TRBJ1-1, with D maybe TRBD1 (6 bases). Germline CDR1 and CDR2: LGHNA and YSLEER. CDR3 size: 16 residues. Trimming left V 0 bases short and J 1 base short, with 12 bases between. CDR3 coding DNA: TGCGCCAGCAGCCAAGAGTGGGGGGGGCCGAACACTGAAGCTTTCTTT. This encodes CASSQEWGGPNTEAFF.

The chain joins TRBV7-2 to TRBJ2-7; 7 bases are a match to TRBD1. Germline V gene data show CDR1 as SGHTA and CDR2 as FQGNSA. The CDR3 is made up of 15 amino acids. V was pared by 7 bases and J by 0 bases, with 9 bases of the junction left unmatched. This chain's CDR3 is CASTRLGQSSYEQYF. The CDR3 coding sequence is TGTGCCAGCACAAGGCTGGGACAGAGCTCCTACGAGCAGTACTTC.

V is TRBV29-1 and J is TRBJ2-2; the match to TRBD2 covers 11 bases. Germline CDR1 reads SQVTM; CDR2 reads ANQGSEA. CDR3 length equals 13 residues. V lost 3 bases, J lost 10 bases, and 4 bases stayed unmatched. The CDR3 protein is CSVELAGGPELFF. The CDR3 DNA reads as TGCAGCGTTGAGCTAGCGGGGGGCCCGGAGCTGTTTTTT.

The chain joins TRBV11-3 to TRBJ1-1; D is perhaps TRBD1 (5 bases). Trimming removed 6 bases at V and 4 bases at J, with 9 bases between. This CDR3 spans 12 amino acids. Germline lookup yields CDR1 SGHNT and CDR2 YENEEA. The CDR3 reads CASRAGGTEAFF. The CDR3 nucleotides read TGTGCCAGCAGGGCGGGGGGCACTGAAGCTTTCTTT.

This rearrangement joins TRBV6-4 to TRBJ2-3; 13 nucleotides match TRBD2. This CDR3 region has 16 residues. After removal of 6 bases from V and 4 bases from J, the junction contained 7 bases not matched to a gene. Germline V CDR1 and CDR2: MRHNA, SNTAGT. CDR3 loop: CASSPGTSGEPDTQYF. CDR3 DNA: TGTGCCAGCAGCCCCGGGACTAGCGGGGAACCAGATACGCAGTATTTT.

This clone was seen more than once but under ten times. The chain uses TRBV21-1 and TRBJ1-6; the table's D call, TRBD1, was not checked against the DNA. TRBV21-1 is a pseudogene segment. The CDR3 length is 17 residues. The CDR3 region has the DNA TGTGCCAGCAGCAATCAACAGACGAGCTCCTATAATTCACCCCTCCACTTT. Translating it yields CASSNQQTSSYNSPLHF.

This chain links TRBV5-5 with TRBJ2-2, with unresolved D. Germline V lookup: CDR1 SGHKS, CDR2 YYEKEE (reference sequence). This CDR3 has 12 residues. Trimming removed 5 bases from V and 6 bases from J, with 8 bases in between. The CDR3: CASSYSAGELFF. The CDR3 DNA sequence: TGTGCCAGCAGTTATTCGGCCGGGGAGCTGTTTTTT.

The chain combines TRBV30 with TRBJ2-7; 7 nucleotides agree with TRBD2. This CDR3 contains 15 residues. The V gene's germline CDR1 is GTSNPN and CDR2 SVGIG (reference sequence). The V segment lost 1 base and the J segment 7 bases; nucleotides outside the gene matches: 13. CDR3 sequence (DNA): TGTGCCTGGAGTGCAGTGCGGCTAGCGGCTTGGGAGCAGTACTTC. Its translation: CAWSAVRLAAWEQYF.

The gene calls are TRBV7-6 and TRBJ2-3; 14 bases align to TRBD2. CDR3 length equals 18 residues. V trimming: 2 bases; J trimming: 3 bases; junction bases outside the gene matches: 7. CDR1 is SGHVS, CDR2 FNYEAQ, per germline. CDR3 in amino acids: CASSLFGTSGGRTDTQYF. In DNA, the CDR3 is TGTGCCAGCAGCTTATTCGGGACTAGCGGGGGAAGGACAGATACGCAGTATTTT.

The chain uses TRBV12-5 and TRBJ2-3, with a tentative D call TRBD1 (6 bases). Per the germline V gene, CDR1 is LGHNT and CDR2 is FRNRAP. There are 15 residues in the CDR3. Trimming took off 5 bases at V and 0 bases at J, with 12 bases between the two ends. The CDR3 sequence: CASGPGTLSTDTQYF. In DNA, the CDR3 is TGTGCTAGTGGTCCCGGGACACTAAGCACAGATACGCAGTATTTT.

The rearrangement joins TRBV2 to TRBJ1-5; D call uncertain. Germline V gene sequence: CDR1 SNHLY, CDR2 FYNNEI. This CDR3 has 15 amino acids. With 3 bases removed from V and 5 bases from J, the gap between germline ends came to 14 bases. CDR3 in DNA: TGTGCCAGCAGTGAGAGCCAGACTACCTATCAGCCCCAGCATTTT. As protein: CASSESQTTYQPQHF.

The rearrangement links TRBV19 to TRBJ2-7; 10 nucleotides align to TRBD2. Germline trimming cut 6 bases from V and 3 bases from J; bases unmatched to any gene: 11. There are 16 residues in the CDR3. Germline CDR1 and CDR2: LNHDA and SQIVND (reference sequence). Here the CDR3 reads CASSWLAGANFYEQYF. The CDR3 coding sequence is TGTGCCAGTAGCTGGCTAGCGGGGGCCAATTTCTACGAGCAGTACTTC.

This clone was recorded once. V gene TRBV6-4 combines with J gene TRBJ1-5; D is undetermined. CDR1 and CDR2 from the germline V gene are MRHNA and SNTAGT. V shed 3 bases and J shed 4 bases, with 7 bases lying between them. The CDR3 sequence is 13 residues long. The CDR3 DNA reads TGTGCCAGCAGTGATTATGAGAATCAGCCCCAGCATTTT. It yields the protein CASSDYENQPQHF.